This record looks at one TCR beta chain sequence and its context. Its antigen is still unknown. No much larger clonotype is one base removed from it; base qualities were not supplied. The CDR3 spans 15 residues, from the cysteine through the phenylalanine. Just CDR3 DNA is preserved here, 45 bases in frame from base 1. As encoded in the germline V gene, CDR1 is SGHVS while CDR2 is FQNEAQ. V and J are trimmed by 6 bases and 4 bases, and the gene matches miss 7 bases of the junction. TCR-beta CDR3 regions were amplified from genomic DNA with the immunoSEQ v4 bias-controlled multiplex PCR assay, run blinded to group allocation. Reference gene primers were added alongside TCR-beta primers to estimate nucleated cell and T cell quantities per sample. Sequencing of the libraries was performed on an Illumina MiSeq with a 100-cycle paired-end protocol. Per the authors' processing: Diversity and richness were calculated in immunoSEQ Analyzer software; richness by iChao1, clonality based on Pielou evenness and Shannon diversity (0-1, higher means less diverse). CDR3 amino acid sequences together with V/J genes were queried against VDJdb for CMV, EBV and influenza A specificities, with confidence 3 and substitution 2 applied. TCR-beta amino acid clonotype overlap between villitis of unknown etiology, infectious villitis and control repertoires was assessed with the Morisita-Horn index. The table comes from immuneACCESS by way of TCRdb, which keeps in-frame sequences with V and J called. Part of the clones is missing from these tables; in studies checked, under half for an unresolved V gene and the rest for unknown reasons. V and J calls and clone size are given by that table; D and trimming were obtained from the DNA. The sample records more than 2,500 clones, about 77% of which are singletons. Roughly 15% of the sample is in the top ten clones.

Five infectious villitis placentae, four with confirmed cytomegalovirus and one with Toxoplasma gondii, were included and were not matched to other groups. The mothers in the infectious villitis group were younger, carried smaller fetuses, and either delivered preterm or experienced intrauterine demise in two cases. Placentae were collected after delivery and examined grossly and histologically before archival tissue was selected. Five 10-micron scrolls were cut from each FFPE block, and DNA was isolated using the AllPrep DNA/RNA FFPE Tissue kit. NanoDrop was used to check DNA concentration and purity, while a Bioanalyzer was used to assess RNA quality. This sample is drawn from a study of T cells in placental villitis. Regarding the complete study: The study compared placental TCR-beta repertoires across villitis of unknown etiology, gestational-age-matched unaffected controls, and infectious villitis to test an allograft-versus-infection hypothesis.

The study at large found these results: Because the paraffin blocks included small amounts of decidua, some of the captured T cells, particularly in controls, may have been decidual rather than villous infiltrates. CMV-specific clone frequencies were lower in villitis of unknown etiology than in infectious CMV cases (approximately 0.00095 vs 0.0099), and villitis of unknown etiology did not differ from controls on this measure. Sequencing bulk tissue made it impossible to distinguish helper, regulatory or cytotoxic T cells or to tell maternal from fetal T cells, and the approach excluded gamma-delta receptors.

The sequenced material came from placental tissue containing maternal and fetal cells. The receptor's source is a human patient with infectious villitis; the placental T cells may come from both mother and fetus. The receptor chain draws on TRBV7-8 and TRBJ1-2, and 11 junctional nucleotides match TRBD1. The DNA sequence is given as TGTGCCAGCAGTCCGGACAGGGGGCATCGCTATGGCTACACCTTC. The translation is CASSPDRGHRYGYTF.